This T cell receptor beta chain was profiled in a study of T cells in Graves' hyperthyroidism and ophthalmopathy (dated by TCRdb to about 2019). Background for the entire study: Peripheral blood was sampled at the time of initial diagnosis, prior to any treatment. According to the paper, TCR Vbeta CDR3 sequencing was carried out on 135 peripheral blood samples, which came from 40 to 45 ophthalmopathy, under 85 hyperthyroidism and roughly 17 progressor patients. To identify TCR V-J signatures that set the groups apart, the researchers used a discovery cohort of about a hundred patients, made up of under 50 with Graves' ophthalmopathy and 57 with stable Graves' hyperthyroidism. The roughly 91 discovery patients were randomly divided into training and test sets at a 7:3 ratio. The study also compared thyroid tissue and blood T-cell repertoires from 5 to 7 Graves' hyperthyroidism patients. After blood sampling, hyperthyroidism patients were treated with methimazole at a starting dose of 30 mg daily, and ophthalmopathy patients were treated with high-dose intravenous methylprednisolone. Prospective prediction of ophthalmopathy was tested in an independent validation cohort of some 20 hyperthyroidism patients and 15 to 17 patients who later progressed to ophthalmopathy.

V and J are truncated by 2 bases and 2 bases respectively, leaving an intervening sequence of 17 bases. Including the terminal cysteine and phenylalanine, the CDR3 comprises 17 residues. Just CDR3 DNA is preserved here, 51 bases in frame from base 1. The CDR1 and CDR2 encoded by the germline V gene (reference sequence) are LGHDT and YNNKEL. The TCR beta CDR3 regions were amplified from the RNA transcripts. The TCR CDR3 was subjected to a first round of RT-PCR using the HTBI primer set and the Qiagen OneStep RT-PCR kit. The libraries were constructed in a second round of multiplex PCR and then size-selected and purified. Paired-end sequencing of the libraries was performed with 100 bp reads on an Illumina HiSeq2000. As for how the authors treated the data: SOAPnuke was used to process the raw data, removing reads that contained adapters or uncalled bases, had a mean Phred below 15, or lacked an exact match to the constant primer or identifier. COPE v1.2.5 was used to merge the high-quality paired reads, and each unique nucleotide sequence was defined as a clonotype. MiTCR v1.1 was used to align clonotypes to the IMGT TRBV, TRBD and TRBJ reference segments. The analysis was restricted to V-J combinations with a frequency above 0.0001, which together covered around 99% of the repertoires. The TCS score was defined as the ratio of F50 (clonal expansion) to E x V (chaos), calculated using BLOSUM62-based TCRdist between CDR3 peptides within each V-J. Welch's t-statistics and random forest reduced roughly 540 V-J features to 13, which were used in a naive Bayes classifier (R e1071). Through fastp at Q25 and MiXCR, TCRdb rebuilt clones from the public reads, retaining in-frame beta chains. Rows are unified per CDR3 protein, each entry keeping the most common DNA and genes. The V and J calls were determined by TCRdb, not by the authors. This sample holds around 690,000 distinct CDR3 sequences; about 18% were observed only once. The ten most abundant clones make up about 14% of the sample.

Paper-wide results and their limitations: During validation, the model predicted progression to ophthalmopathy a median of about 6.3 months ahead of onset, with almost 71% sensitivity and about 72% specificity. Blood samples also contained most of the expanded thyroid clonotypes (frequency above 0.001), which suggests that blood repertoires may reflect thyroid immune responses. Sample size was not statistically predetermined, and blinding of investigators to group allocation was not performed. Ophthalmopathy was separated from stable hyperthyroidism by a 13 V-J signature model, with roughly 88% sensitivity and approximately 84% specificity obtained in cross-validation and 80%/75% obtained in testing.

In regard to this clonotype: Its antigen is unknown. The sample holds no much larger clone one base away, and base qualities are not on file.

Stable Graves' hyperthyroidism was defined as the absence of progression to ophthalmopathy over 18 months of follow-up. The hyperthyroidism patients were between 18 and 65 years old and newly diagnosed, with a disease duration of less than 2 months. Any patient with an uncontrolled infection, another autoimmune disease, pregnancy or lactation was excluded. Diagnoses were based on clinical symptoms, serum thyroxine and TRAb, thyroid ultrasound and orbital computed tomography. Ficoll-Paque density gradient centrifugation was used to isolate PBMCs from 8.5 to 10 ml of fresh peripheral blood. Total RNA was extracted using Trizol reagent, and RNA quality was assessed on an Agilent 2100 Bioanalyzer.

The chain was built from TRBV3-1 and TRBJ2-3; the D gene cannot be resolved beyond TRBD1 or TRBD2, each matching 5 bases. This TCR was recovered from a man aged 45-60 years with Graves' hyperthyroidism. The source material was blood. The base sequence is TGTGCCAGCAGCCAACATTATCGGGACGGTTACACAGATACGCAGTATTTT. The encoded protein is CASSQHYRDGYTDTQYF.